These 6 T cell receptor beta chains were all obtained from the same sample, sequenced in a study of tumor-infiltrating lymphocytes in oesophageal squamous cell carcinoma. TCRdb called the PCR reads again in MiXCR, with one record for every CDR3 protein. The profile shows approximately 20,000 distinct CDR3 sequences, around 40% of them singletons. Material: blood. All receptors derive from a male donor with esophageal squamous cell carcinoma.

The rearrangement links TRBV7-2 to TRBJ1-2, with 7 bases aligning to TRBD1. CDR1 is SGHTA, CDR2 FQGNSA, per germline. The J segment lost 5 bases and the V segment lost 7 bases, leaving 7 bases of the junction unmatched. The CDR3 spans 13 residues. The CDR3 sequence is CASTSSGGYGYTF. The CDR3 bases are TGTGCCAGCACCTCTTCAGGGGGATATGGCTACACCTTC.

The chain is built from TRBV27 and TRBJ1-6; 12 bases match TRBD1. Unmatched junction bases numbered 4, after V lost 2 bases and J lost 11 bases. The CDR3 has 15 amino acids. Germline V lookup: CDR1 MNHEY, CDR2 SMNVEV (reference sequence). The CDR3 here is CASSLGTGGVAPLHF. The CDR3 nucleotides read TGTGCCAGCAGTTTAGGGACAGGGGGCGTAGCACCCCTCCACTTT.

The V call is TRBV7-2, the J call TRBJ2-3, with D uncertain. Looked up from germline, CDR1 is SGHTA and CDR2 is FQGNSA. CDR3 length: 12 amino acids. The V gene lost 3 bases and the J gene lost 0 bases, with 1 base spanning the gap. The CDR3 DNA follows: TGTGCCAGCAGCTTTAGCACAGATACGCAGTATTTT. This gives the protein CASSFSTDTQYF.

Relative to its sample, this clonotype is medium-sized. One junction end does not reproduce the germline sequence, and a read error may be involved. The chain joins TRBV6-1 to TRBJ2-1, with 9 nucleotides matching TRBD2. CDR1 MNHNS and CDR2 SASEGT come from the germline V gene. This CDR3 comprises 16 residues. For the CDR3, the DNA is TGTGCCAGCAGGGAAGGGTATGCGGGGGGGCGGGATGAGCAGTTCTTC. It codes for CASREGYAGGRDEQFF.

In its sample, this clonotype ranks as medium-sized. The CDR3 DNA follows: TGTGCCTGCCGAGCCGACGAGCAGTTCTTC. This encodes CACRADEQFF. This rearrangement joins TRBV6-1 to TRBJ2-1; D is uncertain. The CDR3 is 10 residues long. The V and J ends lost 11 bases and 10 bases respectively, with 12 bases between them. Germline CDR1 is MNHNS and CDR2 is SASEGT.

This clonotype was counted at least ten times. Relative to the germline gene, one junction end is altered; a read error may explain this. The chain uses TRBV27 and TRBJ1-2; the match to TRBD1 covers 7 bases. The CDR3 length is 13 residues. Germline V gene sequence: CDR1 MNHEY, CDR2 SMNVEV (reference sequence). The CDR3 loop is CASGYRGSYVYTF. CDR3 DNA sequence: TGTGCCAGCGGCTACAGGGGTAGCTATGTCTACACCTTC.